Listed below are T cell receptor beta chains from one sample, sequenced in a study of blood T cell repertoires in COVID-19. Clones were sequenced by immunoSEQ multiplex PCR, and TCRdb holds only the in-frame ones, with some missing. The sample consists of 200,000 to 250,000 clones, 84% of them appearing once. The sample was PBMCs or T cells enriched from blood (not recorded which). The receptors stem from a man aged 55-75 years who had recovered from COVID-19. The CDR3 runs from the conserved cysteine through the conserved F or W. Fields, in order: clone size, V gene, J gene, D gene, CDR3 DNA, CDR3 protein. A D gene is named only where the DNA matches it firmly. Clone size is given for some rows only: seen once, a few or many times, or a class if the clone is expanded.

>.|TRBV4-3|TRBJ1-6|.
TGCGCCAGCAGCCAAGTACGGAGAAATTCACCCCTCCACTTT
CASSQVRRNSPLHF
>.|TRBV28|TRBJ1-5|.
TGTGCCAGCAGTACAGGGCCCCAGCCCCAGCATTTT
CASSTGPQPQHF
>.|TRBV20-1|TRBJ2-7|TRBD1
TGCAGTGCTAATGACAGGGGGGTGGACGAGCAGTACTTC
CSANDRGVDEQYF
>few|TRBV29-1|TRBJ1-2|TRBD1
TGCAGCGTCGTAAACAGGGGGCTGGGCTATGGCTACACCTTC
CSVVNRGLGYGYTF
>.|TRBV15|TRBJ2-3|TRBD2
TGTGCCACCAGCAGAGATTTCGGACTAGCGGGGAGCCTAAGCACAGATACGCAGTATTTT
CATSRDFGLAGSLSTDTQYF
>.|TRBV3-1/TRBV3-2|TRBJ2-7|.
TGTGCCAGCAGTCAATCTGGCGGGCCGGGCTTCAGCTCCTACGAGCAGTACTTC
CASSQSGGPGFSSYEQYF
>.|TRBV15|TRBJ2-5|TRBD2
TGTGCCACCAGCACGATTATAGCGGGGGGGCTGGAGACCCAGTACTTC
CATSTIIAGGLETQYF
>.|TRBV5-1|TRBJ2-1|TRBD2
TGCGCCAGCAGCTTGCTAGCGGGGGCCTACAATGAGCAGTTCTTC
CASSLLAGAYNEQFF
>.|TRBV5-1|TRBJ2-3|.
TGCGCCAGCAGCGACTCTACCTTAAGCACAGATACGCAGTATTTT
CASSDSTLSTDTQYF
>once|TRBV6-5|TRBJ1-4|.
TGTGCCAGCACGTATGGGGCCCGTGAAAAACTGTTTTTT
CASTYGAREKLFF
>.|TRBV19|TRBJ2-7|.
TGTGCCAGTAGTTCTCTCGGGGGACTCTACGAGCAGTACTTC
CASSSLGGLYEQYF
>.|TRBV7-2|TRBJ2-3|.
TGTGCCAGCAGCTTACCGTCGTTCCCAGATACGCAGTATTTT
CASSLPSFPDTQYF
>.|TRBV10-1|TRBJ1-1|.
TGCGCCAGCAGTGAGTCAGGGGTCGCTGAAGCTTTCTTT
CASSESGVAEAFF
>once|TRBV18|TRBJ2-3|.
TGTGCCAGCTCGACAGGTTCTAGCACAGATACGCAGTATTTT
CASSTGSSTDTQYF
>.|TRBV6-1|TRBJ1-2|TRBD1
TGTGCCAGCAGTGAAGCTGTTACAGGGGGACATGGCTACACCTTC
CASSEAVTGGHGYTF
>.|TRBV7-3|TRBJ1-6|.
TGTGCCAGCAGCTTAAATCCGGTAAAGAATTCACCCCTCCACTTT
CASSLNPVKNSPLHF
>.|TRBV5-1|TRBJ2-3|.
TGCGCCAGCAGCCTTGAGGGTAGGACCCACCCAACAGATACGCAGTATTTT
CASSLEGRTHPTDTQYF
>.|TRBV5-1|TRBJ1-4|.
TGCGCCAGCAGCTTGGGGTACCGGACTAATGAAAAACTGTTTTTT
CASSLGYRTNEKLFF
>.|TRBV7-8|TRBJ1-1|.
TGTGCCAGCAGTTTAGGGCGGGGGGCGAAGACTGAAGCTTTCTTT
CASSLGRGAKTEAFF
>.|TRBV3-1/TRBV3-2|TRBJ1-2|TRBD1
TGTGCCAGCAGCCAAGAGGTGAACAGGGGCTATGGCTACACCTTC
CASSQEVNRGYGYTF
>.|TRBV5-1|TRBJ2-3|.
TGCGCCAGCAGCTTGGGAGGAGCAGATACGCAGTATTTT
CASSLGGADTQYF
>once|TRBV5-1|TRBJ1-2|.
TGCGCCAGCAGCTTGGCCGGGTCTGTAGTCTATGGCTACACCTTC
CASSLAGSVVYGYTF
>.|TRBV24-1|TRBJ2-1|TRBD1
TGTGCCACCAGCCCAAGCGGGACAGGGCACAATGAGCAGTTCTTC
CATSPSGTGHNEQFF
>.|TRBV9|TRBJ1-2|.
TGTGCCAGCAGCGTTACTGATGAAGGGGATGGCTACACCTTC
CASSVTDEGDGYTF
>.|TRBV10-3|TRBJ1-1|TRBD1
TGTGCCGCAAGTGGGACAGGGGGAACTGAAGCTTTCTTT
CAASGTGGTEAFF
>.|TRBV7-9|TRBJ2-2|.
TGTGCCAGCAGCTTACTTGACACCGGGGAGCTGTTTTTT
CASSLLDTGELFF